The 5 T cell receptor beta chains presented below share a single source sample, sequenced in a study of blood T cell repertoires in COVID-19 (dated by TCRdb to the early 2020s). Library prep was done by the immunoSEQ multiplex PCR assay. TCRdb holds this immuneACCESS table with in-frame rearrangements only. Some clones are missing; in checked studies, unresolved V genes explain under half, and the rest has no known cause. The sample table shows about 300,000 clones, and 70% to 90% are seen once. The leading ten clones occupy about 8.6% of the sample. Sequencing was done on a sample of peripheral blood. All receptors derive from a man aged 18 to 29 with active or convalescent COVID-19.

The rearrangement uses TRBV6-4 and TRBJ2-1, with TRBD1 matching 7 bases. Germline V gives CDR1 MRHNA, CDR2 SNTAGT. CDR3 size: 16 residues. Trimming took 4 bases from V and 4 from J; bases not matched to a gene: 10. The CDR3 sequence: CASSATGQTLYNEQFF. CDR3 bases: TGTGCCAGCAGTGCCACGGGACAGACCCTTTACAATGAGCAGTTCTTC.

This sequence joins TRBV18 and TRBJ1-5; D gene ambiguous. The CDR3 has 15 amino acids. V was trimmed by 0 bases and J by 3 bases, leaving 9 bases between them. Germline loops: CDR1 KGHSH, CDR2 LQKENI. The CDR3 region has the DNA TGTGCCAGCTCACCACCGGAGAGCGCCAATCAGCCCCAGCATTTT. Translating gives CASSPPESANQPQHF.

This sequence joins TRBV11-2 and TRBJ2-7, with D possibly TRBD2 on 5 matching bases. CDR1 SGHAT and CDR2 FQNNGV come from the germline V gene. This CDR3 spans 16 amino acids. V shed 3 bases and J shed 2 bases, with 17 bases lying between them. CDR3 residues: CASSLGPGWGPYEQYF. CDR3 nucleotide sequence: TGTGCCAGCAGCTTGGGTCCGGGGTGGGGTCCCTACGAGCAGTACTTC.

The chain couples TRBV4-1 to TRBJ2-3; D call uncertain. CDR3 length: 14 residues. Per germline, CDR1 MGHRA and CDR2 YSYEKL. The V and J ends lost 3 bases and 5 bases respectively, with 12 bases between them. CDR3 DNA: TGCGCCAGCAGCCAGGTGTCCCCCGGAGATACGCAGTATTTT. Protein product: CASSQVSPGDTQYF.

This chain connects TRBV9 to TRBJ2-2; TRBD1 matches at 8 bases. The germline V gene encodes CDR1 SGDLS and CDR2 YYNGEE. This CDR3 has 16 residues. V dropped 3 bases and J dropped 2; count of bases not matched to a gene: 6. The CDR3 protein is CASSARDRSNTGELFF. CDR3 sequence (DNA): TGTGCCAGCAGCGCCCGGGACAGGTCCAACACCGGGGAGCTGTTTTTT.